This TCR beta chain comes out of a study of blood T cell repertoires in COVID-19 (dated by TCRdb to between 2020 and 2021). Broadly, across the study: Collaborator samples came from the United States, Italy and Spain and covered acute and convalescent phases of COVID-19. The prospective study material was composed of cDNA or gDNA derived from T cells, B-cell-depleted T cells, or PBMCs. Deeply sampled blood TCRbeta repertoires from subjects exposed to, actively infected with, or recovered from COVID-19 were included in the dataset. The repertoires were released in a freely available public database meant as a resource for research on the immune response to SARS-CoV-2. The samples were drawn from the first 160 participants of the ongoing ImmuneRACE study and from 1,254 subjects provided by 6 global collaborators. Sample metadata almost always included a de-identified subject ID, COVID-19 status, age in years and sex. HLA class I and class II types, where available, came from metadata supplied by the sample provider rather than from assay-based typing. Beyond this particular receptor, the publication reports: The amount of clinical and demographic metadata varied by source and participant and was provided uncurated.

Whole blood was collected in K2EDTA tubes by collaborating institutions according to the institutions' own protocols. For TCRbeta analysis, collaborators shipped samples in one of three forms: frozen whole blood, isolated PBMCs, or DNA extracted from either of those sample types. The germline V gene encodes CDR1 SGHRS and CDR2 YFSETQ. Measured from the cysteine to the phenylalanine, the CDR3 is 14 residues long. The sequence is cut down to CDR3 DNA, 42 bases in frame from base 1. V loses 0 bases, J loses 5 bases, and the germline ends lie 11 bases apart. To note about this clone: It has no known antigen specificity. Base qualities are not provided; no much larger clone lies one nucleotide away.

The immunoSEQ Assay, a bias-controlled multiplex PCR, was used to amplify TCRbeta CDR3 regions from genomic DNA. In the source study's methods: Nucleated cell counts per sample were estimated from amplification of reference gene primers within the assay. Sequence reads were collapsed and filtered to measure the absolute abundance of every unique TCRbeta CDR3 rearrangement. Productive Simpson clonality was computed per sample as the square root of Simpson's diversity index over productive rearrangements. TCRdb stores this immuneACCESS table with in-frame sequences only. Part of the clones is absent; in the studies checked, under half of the shortfall reflects unresolved V genes, and no reason is known for the rest. V, J and clone size are taken as reported in that table, and D and trimming were inferred from the DNA itself. For this sample the table gives over 85,000 clones, of which around four fifths were detected only once. Jointly, the top ten make up approximately 9.8% of the sample.

This receptor was obtained from a man in his sixties with active or convalescent COVID-19. Sample: peripheral blood. Rearrangement joined TRBV5-1 to TRBJ1-2; perhaps TRBD1 is the D gene, with 6 bases matching. This receptor carries the CDR3 CASSLGQAAYGYTF. At the DNA level, the sequence is TGCGCCAGCAGCTTGGGACAGGCCGCTTATGGCTACACCTTC.